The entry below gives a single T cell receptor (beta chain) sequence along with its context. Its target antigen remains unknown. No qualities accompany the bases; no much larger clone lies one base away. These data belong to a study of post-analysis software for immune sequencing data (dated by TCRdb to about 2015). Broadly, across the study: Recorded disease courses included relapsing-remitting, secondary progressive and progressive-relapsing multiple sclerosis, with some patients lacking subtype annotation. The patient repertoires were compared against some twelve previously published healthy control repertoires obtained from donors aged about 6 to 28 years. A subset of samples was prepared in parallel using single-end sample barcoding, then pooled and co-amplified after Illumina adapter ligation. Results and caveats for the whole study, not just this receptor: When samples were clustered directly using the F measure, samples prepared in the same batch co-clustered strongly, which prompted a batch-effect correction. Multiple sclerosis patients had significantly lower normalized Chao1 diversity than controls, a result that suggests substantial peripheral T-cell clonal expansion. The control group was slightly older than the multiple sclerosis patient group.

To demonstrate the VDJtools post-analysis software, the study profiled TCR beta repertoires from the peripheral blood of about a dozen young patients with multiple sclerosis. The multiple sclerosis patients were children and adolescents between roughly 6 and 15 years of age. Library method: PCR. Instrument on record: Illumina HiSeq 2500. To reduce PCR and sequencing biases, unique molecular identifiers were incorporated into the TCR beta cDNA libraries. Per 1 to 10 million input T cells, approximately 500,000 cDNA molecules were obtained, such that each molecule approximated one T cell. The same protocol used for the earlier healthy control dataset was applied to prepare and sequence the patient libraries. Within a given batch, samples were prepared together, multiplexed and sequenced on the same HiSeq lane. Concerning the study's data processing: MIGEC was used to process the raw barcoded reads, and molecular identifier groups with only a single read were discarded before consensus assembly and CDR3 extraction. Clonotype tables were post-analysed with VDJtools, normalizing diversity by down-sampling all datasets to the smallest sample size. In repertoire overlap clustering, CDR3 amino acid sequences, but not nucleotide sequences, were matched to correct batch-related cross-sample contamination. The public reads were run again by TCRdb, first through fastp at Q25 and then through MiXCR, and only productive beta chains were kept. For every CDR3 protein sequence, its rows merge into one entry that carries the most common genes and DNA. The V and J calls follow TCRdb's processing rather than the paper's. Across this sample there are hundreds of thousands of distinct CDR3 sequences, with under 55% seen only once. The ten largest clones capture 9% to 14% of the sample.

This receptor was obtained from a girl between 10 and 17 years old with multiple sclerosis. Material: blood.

Here is the DNA: TGTGCCAGCAGTTTCCCAGCGGGAGGTGGTGAGCAGTACTTC. Translated, this is CASSFPAGGGEQYF. The chain is assembled from TRBV27 and TRBJ2-1, with 9 central nucleotides matching TRBD2. The DNA matches TRBJ2-7 better at its end, which makes the J call doubtful. Reading from cysteine to phenylalanine, the CDR3 counts 14 amino acids. The entry retains the CDR3 DNA only, 42 bases that are in frame from base 1. In the germline V gene (reference sequence), CDR1 corresponds to MNHEY and CDR2 to SMNVEV.